This is a list of T cell receptor beta chains from one sample in a study of STAT5B mutations in CD4+ large granular lymphocyte leukemia. This table comes from immunoSEQ multiplex PCR, and its TCRdb copy is limited to in-frame clones, with some not included. This sample yields 30,000 to 40,000 clones, of which about 80% are seen a single time; around 0.5% belongs to the top ten. Material: CD4+ T cells from blood buffy coats. The receptor set was obtained from a human donor in good health. Each CDR3 is given without its conserved first and last residue.

J: TRBJ2-7; V: TRBV27; CDR3: ASSVRSGYEQY
J: TRBJ2-1; V: TRBV7-9; CDR3: ASSDGTGGINEQF
J: TRBJ2-7; V: TRBV7-6; CDR3: ASRSLAGDSYEQY
J: TRBJ1-1; V: TRBV18; CDR3: ASSRTTGLDAF
J: TRBJ2-5; V: TRBV5-4; CDR3: ASSFRRGEGTQY
J: TRBJ2-3; V: TRBV9; CDR3: ASSTSSLGTDTQY
J: TRBJ2-3; V: TRBV27; CDR3: ASSPPLAGGADTQY
J: TRBJ2-4; V: TRBV14; CDR3: ASSQDWEAFQY
J: TRBJ1-2; V: TRBV6-1; CDR3: ASSELGNYGYT
J: TRBJ2-5; V: TRBV4-2; CDR3: ASSQGIGGVRETQY
J: TRBJ2-7; V: TRBV11-2; CDR3: ASSLGKGGPRTTYEQY
J: TRBJ2-2; V: TRBV11-2; CDR3: ASSITRDRNGELF
J: TRBJ1-6; V: TRBV16; CDR3: ASSQRQGNSPLH
J: TRBJ1-2; V: TRBV9; CDR3: ASSVDLGPNYGYT
J: TRBJ1-2; V: TRBV6-5; CDR3: ASSYGSGTGGYGYT
J: TRBJ2-7; V: TRBV23-1; CDR3: ASSQGNRGSYEQY
J: TRBJ2-2; V: TRBV10-3; CDR3: AIRDRGNTGELF
J: TRBJ2-7; V: TRBV11-2; CDR3: ASSVVAGGYEQY
J: TRBJ2-7; V: TRBV6-1; CDR3: ASSEGGYEQY
J: TRBJ1-2; V: TRBV5-1; CDR3: ASSSRGAEGYT
J: TRBJ2-4; V: TRBV7-2; CDR3: ASSLVGLSNIQY
J: TRBJ1-5; V: TRBV6-1; CDR3: AITRNRGWNQPQH
J: TRBJ1-2; V: TRBV6-5; CDR3: ASSYSSLQGAGGYT
J: TRBJ2-6; V: TRBV7-2; CDR3: ASSPITGGANVLT
J: TRBJ1-1; V: TRBV18; CDR3: ASSTPANTEAF
J: TRBJ1-1; V: TRBV9; CDR3: ASSPVGLLPF
J: TRBJ1-2; V: TRBV6-5; CDR3: ASSYTGQGVYGYT
J: TRBJ2-5; V: TRBV18; CDR3: ASSPGTQETQY
J: TRBJ1-1; V: TRBV7-3; CDR3: ASSLTPGLATEAF
J: TRBJ1-5; V: TRBV9; CDR3: ASSLKGQGIQPQH
J: TRBJ2-5; V: TRBV5-1; CDR3: ASSRAPSGGQETQY
J: TRBJ2-5; V: TRBV5-8; CDR3: ASSRKASGRPRETQY
J: TRBJ1-5; V: TRBV7-9; CDR3: ASSSFDDQPQH
J: TRBJ2-3; V: TRBV27; CDR3: ASTGGITDTQY
J: TRBJ2-2; V: TRBV5-1; CDR3: ASSLASVVQGGLF
J: TRBJ1-1; V: TRBV7-9; CDR3: ASSRAGTGDTEAF
J: TRBJ2-1; V: TRBV4-3; CDR3: ASSPRLAGRENEQF
J: TRBJ2-1; V: TRBV16; CDR3: ASSQSGLAGGGNEQF
J: TRBJ1-6; V: TRBV18; CDR3: ASAKQGLDNSPLH
J: TRBJ2-2; V: TRBV11-2; CDR3: ASNSLIAGAGELF
J: TRBJ2-7; V: TRBV10-3; CDR3: AISEPRVDEQY
J: TRBJ2-5; V: TRBV5-1; CDR3: ASSLREGQETQY
J: TRBJ1-5; V: TRBV15; CDR3: ATSRGRVSNQPQH
J: TRBJ2-3; V: TRBV7-6; CDR3: ASRPASGTQY
J: TRBJ2-7; V: TRBV10-3; CDR3: AISLSGTGYEQY
J: TRBJ2-1; V: TRBV4-3; CDR3: ASSQTSGSWNEQF
J: TRBJ2-7; V: TRBV5-6; CDR3: ASSFLDSYEQY
J: TRBJ1-6; V: TRBV6-1; CDR3: ASSDTQGRRNSPLH
J: TRBJ1-4; V: TRBV9; CDR3: ASSVGPSANEKLF
J: TRBJ2-2; V: TRBV5-1; CDR3: ASSRSGLTTAGELF
J: TRBJ2-7; V: TRBV27; CDR3: ASSSSRRGRGEQY